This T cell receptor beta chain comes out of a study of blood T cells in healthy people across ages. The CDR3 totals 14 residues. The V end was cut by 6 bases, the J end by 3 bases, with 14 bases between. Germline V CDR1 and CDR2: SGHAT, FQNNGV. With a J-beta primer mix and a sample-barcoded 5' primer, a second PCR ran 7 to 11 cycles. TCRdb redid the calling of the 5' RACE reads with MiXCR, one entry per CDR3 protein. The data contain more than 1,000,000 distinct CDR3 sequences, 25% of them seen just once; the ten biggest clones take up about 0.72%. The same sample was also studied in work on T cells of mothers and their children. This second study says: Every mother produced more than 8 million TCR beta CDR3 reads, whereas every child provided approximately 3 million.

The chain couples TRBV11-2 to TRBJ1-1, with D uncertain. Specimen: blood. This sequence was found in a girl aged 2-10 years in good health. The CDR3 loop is CASRTSFGDTEAFF. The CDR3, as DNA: TGTGCCAGCAGGACGAGTTTTGGTGACACTGAAGCTTTCTTT.